One and the same sample provided the 5 T cell receptor beta chains below, sequenced in a study of blood T cell repertoires in COVID-19. Data came from immunoSEQ multiplex PCR; TCRdb stores just in-frame clones and leaves some out. The sample has hundreds of thousands of clones; 80% to 90% are singletons. Specimen: PBMCs or T cells enriched from blood (not recorded which). The receptors come from a young woman who had recovered from COVID-19.

V is TRBV6-6 and J is TRBJ1-2; D might be TRBD1 (5 bases). Per the germline V gene, CDR1 is MNHNY and CDR2 is SVGAGI (reference sequence). V was cut by 0 bases and J by 0 bases, with 11 bases left in between. The CDR3 extends over 16 amino acids. The chain's CDR3 is CASSYSRKGANYGYTF. The CDR3 coding sequence is TGTGCCAGCAGTTACTCTAGAAAAGGGGCTAACTATGGCTACACCTTC.

The chain couples TRBV2 to TRBJ1-5; D remains unclear. The CDR3 consists of 11 residues. CDR1 and CDR2 from the germline V gene are SNHLY and FYNNEI. V lost 3 bases and J lost 11, with 8 bases in between. This CDR3 is CASSDGAAQHF. The CDR3 DNA sequence: TGTGCCAGCAGTGATGGCGCGGCCCAGCATTTT.

The chain combines TRBV20-1 with TRBJ2-1; D uncertain. The CDR3 has 10 amino acids. Trimming removed 6 bases at V and 9 bases at J, with 9 bases between. The germline CDR1 and CDR2 sequences are DFQATT and SNEGSKA (reference sequence). The CDR3: CSAHGREQFF. The CDR3 DNA reads as TGCAGTGCCCACGGTCGTGAGCAGTTCTTC.

This clone was observed a handful of times. The rearrangement joins TRBV4-2 to TRBJ2-7; TRBD1 might be the D (6 bases). Trimming removed 2 bases at V and 4 bases at J, with 15 bases between. Germline assignment: CDR1 LGHNA and CDR2 YNFKEQ. The CDR3 runs to 15 residues. The CDR3, as DNA: TGTGCCAGCAGCCAATCAGGGGAAAAAATTTACGAGCAGTACTTC. Protein product: CASSQSGEKIYEQYF.

About this clone: The same CDR3 is also encoded by other DNA sequences in this sample. This sequence joins TRBV9 and TRBJ2-3; 8 nucleotides match TRBD2. The CDR3 length is 15 residues. The germline V gene encodes CDR1 SGDLS and CDR2 YYNGEE. V lost 3 bases to trimming and J lost 0 bases; unmatched junction nucleotides: 3. The CDR3 nucleotides read TGTGCCAGCAGCGCAAGCGGGGGCAGCACAGATACGCAGTATTTT. This translates into CASSASGGSTDTQYF.